The 11 T cell receptor beta chains presented below share a single source sample, sequenced in a study of shared clonotypes between healthy human individuals. CD45RO-negative, CCR7-selected cells formed the naive CD8 fraction, which excluded terminally differentiated effector memory CD45RA+ cells. TCRdb's copy holds only in-frame clones and misses some; the assay was immunoSEQ multiplex PCR. The sample has about 2.1 million clones, roughly 93% seen once. The specimen was naive CD8+ T cells from PBMCs. The receptors here all came from a man in his late teens or twenties in good health. Some clones in this sample may be carry-over from other donors' samples.

The V and J genes are TRBV28 and TRBJ2-7; 9 bases are shared with TRBD1. Trimming at V came to 7 bases and at J to 7 bases, leaving 11 bases not matched to a gene. CDR1 and CDR2 from the germline V gene are MDHEN and SYDVKM. This CDR3 is built from 14 residues. CDR3 coding DNA: TGTGCCAGCAACAAACAGGGGGCGTGGGGGGAGCAGTACTTC. Its translation: CASNKQGAWGEQYF.

The chain has TRBV9 and TRBJ2-1; 9 bases fit TRBD2. CDR1 and CDR2 (germline): SGDLS, YYNGEE. V trimming: 4 bases; J trimming: 7 bases; junction bases outside the gene matches: 9. The CDR3 is made up of 15 amino acids. Here the CDR3 reads CASSPSGTAFNEQFF. The CDR3 DNA sequence: TGTGCCAGCAGCCCTAGCGGGACTGCGTTTAATGAGCAGTTCTTC.

With regard to this clone: At one boundary the junction diverges from the germline segment, which might be a read error. CDR3: CASSQGLAGEF. DNA for the CDR3: TGTGCCAGCAGCCAAGGACTAGCGGGAGAATTC. This chain connects TRBV5-5 to TRBJ2-7; 13 nucleotides match TRBD2. There are 11 residues in the CDR3. Germline lookup yields CDR1 SGHKS and CDR2 YYEKEE (reference sequence).

The V gene is TRBV28, the J gene TRBJ2-3, with 8 bases fitting TRBD2. The trim removed 2 bases at V and 11 bases at J, leaving 3 bases unmatched. CDR1 and CDR2 from the germline V gene are MDHEN and SYDVKM. The CDR3 runs 12 residues. CDR3 sequence: CASSLMAGGQYF. In DNA, the CDR3 is TGTGCCAGCAGTTTAATGGCGGGAGGGCAGTATTTT.

The chain has TRBV9 and TRBJ2-3, with 7 bases that match TRBD2. Germline V gene lookup returns CDR1 SGDLS and CDR2 YYNGEE. CDR3 size: 16 residues. V trimming: 4 bases; J trimming: 4 bases; junction bases outside the gene matches: 12. CDR3 region: CASSFTGGRVSDTQYF. The CDR3 DNA sequence: TGTGCCAGCAGCTTTACCGGGGGGAGGGTATCAGATACGCAGTATTTT.

The chain has TRBV6-5 and TRBJ2-7; D is unclear. Germline loops: CDR1 MNHEY, CDR2 SVGAGI. This CDR3 spans 13 amino acids. V gave up 6 bases and J gave up 0 bases, with 9 bases separating them. CDR3 loop: CASSSDVSYEQYF. The DNA for the CDR3 is TGTGCCAGCAGCTCGGACGTCTCCTACGAGCAGTACTTC.

This clone showed up just once. The J gene is TRBJ1-2, the V gene TRBV5-1; 10 bases agree with TRBD1. CDR3 length equals 15 residues. Trimming cost V 4 bases and J 6 bases; bases outside gene matches: 9. Germline V gene lookup returns CDR1 SGHRS and CDR2 YFSETQ. The CDR3 coding sequence is TGCGCCAGCAGCCAGCGTCCCGGGACAGGGGATGGCTACACCTTC. Protein: CASSQRPGTGDGYTF.

To note about this clone: The identical CDR3 is also encoded by other nucleotide sequences in the sample. The chain joins TRBV27 to TRBJ2-7; D not certain. The germline V gene encodes CDR1 MNHEY and CDR2 SMNVEV (reference sequence). The V and J ends lost 3 bases and 1 base respectively, with 7 bases between them. The CDR3 length is 13 residues. DNA for the CDR3: TGTGCCAGCAGTTTTTCCGCTTCCTACGAGCAGTACTTC. This encodes CASSFSASYEQYF.

The chain employs TRBV4-1 and TRBJ2-3; TRBD2 matches at 12 bases. CDR1 is MGHRA, CDR2 YSYEKL, per germline. The trim removed 3 bases at V and 4 bases at J, leaving 14 bases unmatched. The CDR3 has 19 residues. The CDR3, as DNA: TGCGCCAGCAGCCACGCCGGGAGGCCTAGCGGGAGGGCGGCAGATACGCAGTATTTT. This encodes CASSHAGRPSGRAADTQYF.

Turning to this clone: The sample carries other DNA sequences with the same CDR3. The gene calls are TRBV5-6 and TRBJ2-7; D gene ambiguous. V lost 0 bases and J 2 bases, leaving 9 bases between the germline ends. CDR3 length: 14 amino acids. The V gene's germline CDR1 is SGHDT and CDR2 YYEEEE. This CDR3 is CASSLGGNTYEQYF. DNA of the CDR3: TGTGCCAGCAGCTTGGGTGGCAATACCTACGAGCAGTACTTC. Using reference TRBV5-6 and TRBJ2-7 for the parts outside the CDR3, the full variable domain is DAGVTQSPTHLIKTRGQQVTLRCSPKSGHDTVSWYQQALGQGPQFIFQYYEEEERQRGNFPDRFSGHQFPNYSSELNVNALLLGDSALYLCASSLGGNTYEQYFGPGTRLTVT.

Turning to this clone: At one of its ends the junction is not consistent with the germline gene, which may arise from a read error. The CDR3 is CASMDGRDWKF. The CDR3 coding sequence is TGTGCCAGCATGGACGGCCGGGACTGGAAATTT. The chain carries TRBV6-6 and TRBJ2-3, with D maybe TRBD2 (6 bases). The germline CDR1 and CDR2 sequences are MNHNY and SVGAGI (reference sequence). The CDR3 is made up of 11 amino acids.